Listed below are T cell receptor beta chains from one sample, sequenced in a study of human T cells and chemical hapten exposure. TCRdb re-called the RACE reads with MiXCR, one entry per CDR3 protein. The data show approximately 50,000 distinct CDR3 sequences, roughly 9% seen once. Sequencing was performed on whole blood, taken in connection with sensitization to the hapten diphenylcyclopropenone (DPC). The receptors stem from a woman aged 25 to 39 with alopecia areata. Some clones in this sample may be carry-over from other donors' samples. Each CDR3 is given with its conserved first and last residue. A D gene is named only where the DNA matches it firmly. A clone size is listed for some rows: how often the clone was seen (once, few, many), or a class if it is expanded.

size | J | D | length | V | DNA | CDR3
many | TRBJ2-7 | . | 13 | TRBV12-3/TRBV12-4 | TGTGCCAGCAGTTTTTCTGAGGGGTACGAGCAGTACTTC | CASSFSEGYEQYF
. | TRBJ2-3 | . | 16 | TRBV18 | TGTGCCAGCTCGCGGACAGCGGACCCTAGCACAGATACGCAGTATTTT | CASSRTADPSTDTQYF
. | TRBJ1-1 | . | 11 | TRBV19 | TGTGCCAGTAGTATTGGCACTGAAGCTTTCTTT | CASSIGTEAFF
. | TRBJ2-3 | . | 16 | TRBV7-2 | TGTGCCAGCAGCTTAGTTAGTAAAAGAACCACAGATACGCAGTATTTT | CASSLVSKRTTDTQYF
few | TRBJ1-2 | . | 14 | TRBV5-4 | TGTGCCAGCAGCCCTGGTGGGCGGGCCCGTGGCTACACCTTC | CASSPGGRARGYTF
few | TRBJ2-4 | TRBD2 | 13 | TRBV7-3 | TGTGCCAGCAGCTTAAGTCGAGCGGGGGCCAAGTACTTC | CASSLSRAGAKYF
many | TRBJ2-5 | TRBD2 | 13 | TRBV7-2 | TGTGCCAGCAACGGACTAGCGGAGAAGACCCAGTACTTC | CASNGLAEKTQYF
once | TRBJ1-1 | . | 14 | TRBV28 | TGTGCCAGCAACTGGCGGGGGCGGGAAACTGAAGCTTTCTTT | CASNWRGRETEAFF
many | TRBJ2-7 | . | 14 | TRBV11-1 | TGTGCCAGCAGCTTAGCGGAAGAGTATTACGAGCAGTACTTC | CASSLAEEYYEQYF
many | TRBJ2-7 | . | 14 | TRBV28 | TGTGCCAGCAGTTTGGGAATCTCCCCCTACGAGCAGTACTTC | CASSLGISPYEQYF
few | TRBJ2-1 | TRBD2 | 17 | TRBV28 | TGTGCCAGCCAACCCTCCGGTCTAGCGGGGGTGAACAATGAGCAGTTCTTC | CASQPSGLAGVNNEQFF
. | TRBJ2-7 | TRBD1 | 18 | TRBV7-6 | TGTGCCAGCAGCTCCTGGAATCAACAGGGGGCGATGGGTTACGAGCAGTACTTC | CASSSWNQQGAMGYEQYF
. | TRBJ2-1 | . | 16 | TRBV2 | TGTGCCAGCAGTAGTGAACGTGCGAGTGGTGGCAATGAGCAGTTCTTC | CASSSERASGGNEQFF
. | TRBJ1-1 | . | 15 | TRBV19 | TGTGCCAGTGCAACTCAAAACTGGGGGAACACTGAAGCTTTCTTT | CASATQNWGNTEAFF
. | TRBJ1-5 | . | 18 | TRBV2 | TGTGCCAGCAGTGAGGGGGATTCTCCACCAACACTCAATCAGCCCCAGCATTTT | CASSEGDSPPTLNQPQHF
. | TRBJ2-4 | TRBD1 | 19 | TRBV9 | TGTGCCAGCAGCGTAGGGAAGGGACAGGGGATTGGGGCCAAAAACATTCAGTACTTC | CASSVGKGQGIGAKNIQYF
. | TRBJ2-3 | TRBD2 | 14 | TRBV20-1 | TGCAGTGCTAGAATTAGCGGGGGAAGAGATACGCAGTATTTT | CSARISGGRDTQYF
. | TRBJ2-3 | TRBD2 | 18 | TRBV20-1 | TGCAGTGCGTCAAGGGGTAGCGGGGGGAAGTTGGGAACAGATACGCAGTATTTT | CSASRGSGGKLGTDTQYF